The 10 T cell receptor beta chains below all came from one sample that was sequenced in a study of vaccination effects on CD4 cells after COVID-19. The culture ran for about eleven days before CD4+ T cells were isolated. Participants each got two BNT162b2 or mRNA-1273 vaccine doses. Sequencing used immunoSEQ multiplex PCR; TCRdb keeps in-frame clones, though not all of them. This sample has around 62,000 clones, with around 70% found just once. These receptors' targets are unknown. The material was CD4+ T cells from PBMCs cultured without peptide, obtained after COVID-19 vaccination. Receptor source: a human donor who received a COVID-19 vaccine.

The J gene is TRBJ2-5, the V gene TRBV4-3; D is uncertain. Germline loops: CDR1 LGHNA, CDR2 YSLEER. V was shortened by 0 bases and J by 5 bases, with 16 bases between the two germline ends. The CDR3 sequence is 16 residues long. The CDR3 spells CASSQDYSGGSETQYF. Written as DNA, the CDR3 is TGCGCCAGCAGCCAAGATTATTCCGGTGGTTCGGAGACCCAGTACTTC.

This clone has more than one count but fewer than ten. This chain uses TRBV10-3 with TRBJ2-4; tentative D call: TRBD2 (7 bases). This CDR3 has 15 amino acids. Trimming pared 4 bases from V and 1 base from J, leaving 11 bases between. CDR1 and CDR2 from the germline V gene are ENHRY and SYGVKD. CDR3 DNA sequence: TGTGCCATCAGTGTAGGGGGGGAGGCCAAAAACATTCAGTACTTC. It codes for CAISVGGEAKNIQYF.

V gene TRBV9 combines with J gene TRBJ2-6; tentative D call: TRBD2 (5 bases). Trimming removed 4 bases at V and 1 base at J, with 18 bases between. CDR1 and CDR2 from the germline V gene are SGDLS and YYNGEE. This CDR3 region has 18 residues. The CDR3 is CASSIAGQARSGANVLTF. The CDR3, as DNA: TGTGCCAGCAGCATCGCGGGCCAGGCAAGGTCTGGGGCCAACGTCCTGACTTTC.

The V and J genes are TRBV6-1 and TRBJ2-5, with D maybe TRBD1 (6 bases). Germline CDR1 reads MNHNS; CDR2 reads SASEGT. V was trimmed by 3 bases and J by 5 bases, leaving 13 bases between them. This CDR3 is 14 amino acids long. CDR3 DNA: TGTGCCAGCAGTGACAGGGGCGCGTGGGAGACCCAGTACTTC. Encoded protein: CASSDRGAWETQYF.

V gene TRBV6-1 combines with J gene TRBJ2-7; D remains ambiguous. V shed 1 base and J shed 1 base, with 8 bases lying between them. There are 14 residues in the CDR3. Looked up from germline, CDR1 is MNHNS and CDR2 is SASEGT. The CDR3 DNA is TGTGCCAGCAGTGAAGGCCTAATGTCCTACGAGCAGTACGTC. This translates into CASSEGLMSYEQYV.

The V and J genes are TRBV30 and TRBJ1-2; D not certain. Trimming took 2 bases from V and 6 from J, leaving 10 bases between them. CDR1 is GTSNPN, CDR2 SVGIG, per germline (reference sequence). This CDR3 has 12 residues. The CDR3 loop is CAWSLPTNGYTF. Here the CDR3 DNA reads TGTGCCTGGAGTCTACCCACAAATGGCTACACCTTC.

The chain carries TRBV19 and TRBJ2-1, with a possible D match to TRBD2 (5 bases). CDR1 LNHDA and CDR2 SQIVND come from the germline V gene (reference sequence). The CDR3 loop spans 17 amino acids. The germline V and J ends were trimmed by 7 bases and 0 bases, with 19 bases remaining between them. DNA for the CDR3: TGTGCCAGTACCTCGGGGTACAGTCTTAGCTCCTACAATGAGCAGTTCTTC. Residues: CASTSGYSLSSYNEQFF.

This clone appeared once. The CDR3 bases are TGTGCCAGCAGCAGGAAACAGACTGGGGCCAACGTCCTGACTTTC. As protein: CASSRKQTGANVLTF. This chain joins TRBV5-4 and TRBJ2-6, with D unclear. The CDR3 contains 15 residues. The germline gives CDR1 SGHNT, CDR2 YYREEE (reference sequence). V dropped 4 bases and J dropped 2 bases, with 10 bases sitting between them.

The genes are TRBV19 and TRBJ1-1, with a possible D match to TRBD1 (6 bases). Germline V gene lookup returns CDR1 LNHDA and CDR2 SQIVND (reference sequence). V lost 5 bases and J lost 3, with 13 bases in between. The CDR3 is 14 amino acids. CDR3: CASSRQGLDTEAFF. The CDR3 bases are TGTGCCAGTAGTCGGCAGGGGTTGGACACTGAAGCTTTCTTT.

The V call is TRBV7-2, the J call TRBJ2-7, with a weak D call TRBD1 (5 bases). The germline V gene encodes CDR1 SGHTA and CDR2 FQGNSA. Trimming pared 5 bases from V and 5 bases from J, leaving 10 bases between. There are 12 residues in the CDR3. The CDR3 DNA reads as TGTGCCAGCAGCCCGACAGTCCACGAGCAGTACGTC. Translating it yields CASSPTVHEQYV.